This T cell receptor beta chain appears in the sequencing data of a study of blood T cell repertoires in COVID-19. The data were produced by immunoSEQ multiplex PCR, yet TCRdb's version contains in-frame clones alone and is incomplete. Altogether about 110,000 clones are present, 60% to 85% being singletons, with the ten largest covering around 4.5%. From germline, CDR1 is LNHDA and CDR2 SQIVND (reference sequence). The ends were cut back, 0 bases at V and 0 bases at J, with 11 bases in the middle. The CDR3 loop spans 16 amino acids. The chain joins TRBV19 to TRBJ1-1; D remains unclear. Sample: peripheral blood. The clonotype comes from a man aged 65 to 85 with acute or convalescent COVID-19. The CDR3 here is CASSIDLQFLNTEAFF. The CDR3 DNA is TGTGCCAGTAGTATAGATCTTCAGTTTCTGAACACTGAAGCTTTCTTT. Filled out from reference TRBV19 and TRBJ1-1, the complete variable domain reads DGGITQSPKYLFRKEGQNVTLSCEQNLNHDAMYWYRQDPGQGLRLIYYSQIVNDFQKGDIAEGYSVSREKKESFPLTVTSAQKNPTAFYLCASSIDLQFLNTEAFFGQGTRLTVV.